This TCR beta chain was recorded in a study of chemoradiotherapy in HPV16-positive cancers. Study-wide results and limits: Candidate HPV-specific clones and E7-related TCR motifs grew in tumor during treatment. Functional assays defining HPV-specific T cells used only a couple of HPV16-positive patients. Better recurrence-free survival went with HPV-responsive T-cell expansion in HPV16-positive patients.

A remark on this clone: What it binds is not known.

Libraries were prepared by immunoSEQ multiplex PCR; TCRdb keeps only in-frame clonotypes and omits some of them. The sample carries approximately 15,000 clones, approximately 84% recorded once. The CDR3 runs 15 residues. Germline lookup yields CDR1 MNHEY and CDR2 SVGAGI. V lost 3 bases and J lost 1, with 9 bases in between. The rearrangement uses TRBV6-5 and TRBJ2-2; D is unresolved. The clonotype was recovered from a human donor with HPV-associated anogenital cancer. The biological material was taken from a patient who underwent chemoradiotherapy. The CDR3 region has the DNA TGTGCCAGCAGTTATAAGGGCGGGAACACCGGGGAGCTGTTTTTT. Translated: CASSYKGGNTGELFF.